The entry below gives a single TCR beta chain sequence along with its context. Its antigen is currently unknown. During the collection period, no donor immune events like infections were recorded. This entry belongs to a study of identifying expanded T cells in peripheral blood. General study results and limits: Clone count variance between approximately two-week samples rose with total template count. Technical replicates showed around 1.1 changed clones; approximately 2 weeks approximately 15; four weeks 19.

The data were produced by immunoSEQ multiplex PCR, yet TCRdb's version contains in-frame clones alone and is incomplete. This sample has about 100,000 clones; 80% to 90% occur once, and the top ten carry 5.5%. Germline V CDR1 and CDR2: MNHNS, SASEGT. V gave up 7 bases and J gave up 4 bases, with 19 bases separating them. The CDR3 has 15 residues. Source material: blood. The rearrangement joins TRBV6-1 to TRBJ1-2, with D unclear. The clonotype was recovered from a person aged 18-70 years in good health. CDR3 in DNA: TGTGCCAGCAACCCGGACGGCTCGGAGGGCTATGGCTACACCTTC. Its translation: CASNPDGSEGYGYTF.